The 27 T cell receptor beta chains given below trace back to one sample, sequenced in a study of cytomegalovirus exposure and HLA in healthy donors. Assay used: immunoSEQ multiplex PCR; TCRdb lists only in-frame clones, some missing. This sample has some 140,000 clones, with roughly 90% found just once. Sequencing was carried out using PBMCs. The receptors were sampled from a man aged 18 to 35 in good health and CMV-seronegative.

This rearrangement joins TRBV6-5 to TRBJ1-2; 8 bases map to TRBD1. Trimming removed 5 bases from V and 4 bases from J; junction bases left unmatched: 3. This CDR3 is 13 amino acids long. Germline loops: CDR1 MNHEY, CDR2 SVGAGI. The CDR3 loop is CASSDRGLYGYTF. CDR3 nucleotide sequence: TGTGCCAGCAGTGACAGGGGCCTCTATGGCTACACCTTC.

This sequence joins TRBV10-3 and TRBJ1-6; D is ambiguous. V dropped 0 bases and J dropped 14 bases, with 14 bases sitting between them. The CDR3 is 14 residues long. The germline gives CDR1 ENHRY, CDR2 SYGVKD. The CDR3 sequence: CAISESREIGTLHF. The CDR3 region has the DNA TGTGCCATCAGTGAGTCAAGGGAGATAGGGACCCTCCACTTT.

V usage is TRBV2 and J usage is TRBJ1-1; TRBD1 is a possible D gene (5 bases). Looked up from germline, CDR1 is SNHLY and CDR2 is FYNNEI. The V end was cut by 2 bases, the J end by 4 bases, with 8 bases between. The CDR3 contains 13 residues. In DNA, the CDR3 is TGTGCCAGCAGTGAACGGGGGAGCACTGAAGCTTTCTTT. Its translation is CASSERGSTEAFF.

This clone was seen just once. The genes are TRBV11-2 and TRBJ2-1; D gene uncertain. V was clipped by 2 bases and J by 5 bases, with 4 bases between them. Germline V gives CDR1 SGHAT, CDR2 FQNNGV. The length of the CDR3 is 12 residues. CDR3 sequence: CASSLPDNEQFF. In nucleotides, the CDR3 is TGTGCCAGCAGCTTACCCGACAATGAGCAGTTCTTC.

V is TRBV5-6 and J is TRBJ2-3, with 7 nucleotides matching TRBD2. The CDR3 loop spans 17 amino acids. The V segment lost 2 bases and the J segment 1 base; nucleotides outside the gene matches: 10. From germline, CDR1 is SGHDT and CDR2 YYEEEE. The CDR3 here is CASSLKGSREGTDTQYF. CDR3 sequence (DNA): TGTGCCAGCAGCTTAAAAGGCAGCCGGGAGGGCACAGATACGCAGTATTTT.

The chain combines TRBV5-1 with TRBJ2-2, with 7 bases that match TRBD1. V lost 4 bases, J lost 4 bases, and 4 bases stayed unmatched. This CDR3 comprises 14 residues. CDR1 and CDR2 (germline): SGHRS, YFSETQ. The CDR3 loop is CASSRGTATGELFF. The CDR3 DNA reads TGCGCCAGCAGCCGTGGGACAGCCACCGGGGAGCTGTTTTTT.

The chain has TRBV7-9 and TRBJ2-3; 10 bases are a match to TRBD2. After removal of 6 bases from V and 1 base from J, the junction contained 4 bases not matched to a gene. The CDR3 sequence is 15 residues long. CDR1 SEHNR and CDR2 FQNEAQ come from the germline V gene (reference sequence). CDR3 coding DNA: TGTGCCAGCAGTCTCGGGACTAGCGGCACAGATACGCAGTATTTT. The encoded protein is CASSLGTSGTDTQYF.

This rearrangement joins TRBV6-1 to TRBJ1-1; 8 bases are shared with TRBD1. V gave up 7 bases and J gave up 1 base; unmatched junction bases: 5. The CDR3 runs 14 residues. Germline CDR1 and CDR2: MNHNS and SASEGT. The CDR3 reads CASTQGAPNTEAFF. In DNA form, the CDR3 reads TGTGCCAGCACCCAGGGGGCCCCGAACACTGAAGCTTTCTTT.

The V call is TRBV14, the J call TRBJ2-7; D is undetermined. V lost 1 base, J lost 3 bases, and 7 bases lay in between. Germline-derived CDR1 and CDR2 are SGHDN and FVKESK. The CDR3 loop spans 13 amino acids. CDR3 in DNA: TGTGCCAGCAGCCAAGTAGCAGTCTACGAGCAGTACTTC. Translating it yields CASSQVAVYEQYF.

The J gene is TRBJ2-7, the V gene TRBV2; no firm D call. Germline lookup yields CDR1 SNHLY and CDR2 FYNNEI. Trimming pared 5 bases from V and 4 bases from J, leaving 6 bases between. The CDR3 runs to 11 residues. The CDR3 sequence: CASSMRYEQYF. The CDR3 DNA reads as TGTGCCAGCAGTATGAGGTACGAGCAGTACTTC.

This chain links TRBV12-5 with TRBJ2-7, with D possibly being TRBD1 (5 bases). Trimming removed 1 base from V and 6 bases from J, with 13 bases in between. Looked up from germline, CDR1 is LGHNT and CDR2 is FRNRAP. The CDR3 covers 14 residues. This CDR3 reads CASGLEGPAPEQYF. CDR3 coding DNA: TGTGCTAGTGGTTTGGAGGGGCCTGCCCCCGAGCAGTACTTC.

This clone is a singleton in its sample. The J gene is TRBJ1-5, the V gene TRBV15; 10 nucleotides agree with TRBD1. The CDR3 is 15 residues long. Per germline, CDR1 LNHNV and CDR2 YYDKDF (reference sequence). The junction had 6 bases not matched to a gene; V was cut back by 5 bases and J by 5 bases. Written as DNA, the CDR3 is TGTGCCACCAGCCCTCGGGACAGGGGATATCAGCCCCAGCATTTT. This sequence encodes CATSPRDRGYQPQHF.

The chain is built from TRBV6-6 and TRBJ1-6, with a tentative D call TRBD1 (5 bases). The length of the CDR3 is 16 residues. V was trimmed by 6 bases and J by 2 bases, leaving 14 bases between them. Looked up from germline, CDR1 is MNHNY and CDR2 is SVGAGI (reference sequence). The DNA of the CDR3 is TGTGCCAGCAGCCGACAGTCGAACGCCTATAATTCACCCCTCCACTTT. It codes for CASSRQSNAYNSPLHF.

This clone was detected only once. The genes are TRBV5-6 and TRBJ2-3; 9 bases align to TRBD2. The CDR3 spans 14 residues. Unmatched junction bases numbered 7, after V lost 1 base and J lost 10 bases. The germline CDR1 and CDR2 sequences are SGHDT and YYEEEE. This chain's CDR3 is CASSLFSGSVPQYF. CDR3 DNA sequence: TGTGCCAGCAGCTTGTTTAGCGGGAGCGTCCCGCAGTATTTT.

J is TRBJ2-1 and V is TRBV6-4; 7 nucleotides line up with TRBD2. The CDR3 runs 16 residues. The V gene end was trimmed by 2 bases and the J gene end by 0 bases; junction bases not matched to a gene: 4. Germline loops: CDR1 MRHNA, CDR2 SNTAGT. The chain's CDR3 is CASSDSGGSSYNEQFF. The CDR3 DNA reads as TGTGCCAGCAGTGACAGTGGCGGGAGCTCCTACAATGAGCAGTTCTTC.

CDR3 protein: CSAHRGGYYNEQFF. As DNA, the CDR3 is TGCAGCGCCCACCGGGGGGGGTATTACAATGAGCAGTTCTTC. This rearrangement joins TRBV29-1 to TRBJ2-1; 8 bases match TRBD2. The CDR3 contains 14 residues. CDR1 is SQVTM and CDR2 is ANQGSEA in the germline V gene. V shed 7 bases, J shed 4 bases, and the junction held 9 bases outside the gene matches.

This clone was seen once. The rearrangement joins TRBV7-9 to TRBJ2-7; 11 nucleotides line up with TRBD2. This CDR3 has 16 amino acids. CDR1 is SEHNR, CDR2 FQNEAQ, per germline (reference sequence). V shed 0 bases, J shed 2 bases, and the junction held 3 bases outside the gene matches. The CDR3 is CASSLASGGETYEQYF. The CDR3 nucleotides read TGTGCCAGCAGCTTAGCTAGCGGGGGGGAGACCTACGAGCAGTACTTC.

This clone was seen only a few times. This chain connects TRBV6-6 to TRBJ2-7, with 9 bases matching TRBD1. Germline CDR1 is MNHNY and CDR2 is SVGAGI (reference sequence). After removal of 8 bases from V and 3 bases from J, the junction contained 8 bases not matched to a gene. This CDR3 comprises 14 residues. The CDR3 bases are TGTGCCAGCTGCGACAGGGGGAGCTTCTACGAGCAGTACTTC. This gives the protein CASCDRGSFYEQYF.

This chain joins TRBV19 and TRBJ2-5; 12 bases line up with TRBD2. J gave up 1 base and V 8 bases, and 5 bases lay outside the gene matches. The CDR3 covers 15 residues. CDR1 and CDR2 from the germline V gene are LNHDA and SQIVND (reference sequence). In DNA, the CDR3 is TGTGCCAGTTCCGGACTAGCGGGGACCCAAGAGACCCAGTACTTC. It is translated as CASSGLAGTQETQYF.

The genes are TRBV6-1 and TRBJ1-2; D is unresolved. Germline CDR1 is MNHNS and CDR2 is SASEGT. The CDR3 has 18 amino acids. The V end lost 1 base, the J end lost 5 bases, and 23 bases lay between the germline ends. CDR3 sequence (DNA): TGTGCCAGCAGTGAAGGTCGAGGCCTTCAGTCACATCTTTATGGCTACACCTTC. Protein sequence: CASSEGRGLQSHLYGYTF.

This chain connects TRBV30 to TRBJ2-7; D possibly corresponds to TRBD1 (7 bases). The CDR3 is 13 residues long. Trimming stripped 0 bases from V and 3 bases from J, with 9 bases between. In germline, CDR1 is GTSNPN, CDR2 SVGIG (reference sequence). The CDR3 DNA sequence: TGTGCCTGGAGTGTTCAGGGGGGCTACGAGCAGTACTTC. Encoded protein: CAWSVQGGYEQYF.

V is TRBV15 and J is TRBJ2-1; 8 positions match TRBD2. V gave up 1 base and J gave up 3 bases; unmatched junction bases: 5. Per the germline V gene, CDR1 is LNHNV and CDR2 is YYDKDF (reference sequence). This CDR3 spans 16 amino acids. CDR3 in amino acids: CATSRGGTSGYNEQFF. As DNA, the CDR3 is TGTGCCACCAGCAGAGGGGGAACTAGCGGCTACAATGAGCAGTTCTTC.

The chain joins TRBV18 to TRBJ1-3; 9 bases match TRBD1. V trimming: 4 bases; J trimming: 4 bases; junction bases outside the gene matches: 11. CDR1 is KGHSH, CDR2 LQKENI, per germline. This CDR3 has 17 amino acids. Here the CDR3 reads CASSQTRDRAAGNTIYF. CDR3 coding DNA: TGTGCCAGCTCACAGACCCGGGACAGGGCGGCGGGAAACACCATATATTTT.

This chain links TRBV10-2 with TRBJ2-1; TRBD2 matches at 12 bases. V was pared by 0 bases and J by 6 bases, with 18 bases of the junction left unmatched. CDR1 and CDR2 from the germline V gene are WSHSY and SAAADI. This CDR3 is built from 21 residues. Written as DNA, the CDR3 is TGCGCCAGCAGTGAGTCGAGGGGGGATGCTAGCGGGAGGGCCGTGGGCAATGAGCAGTTCTTC. Protein product: CASSESRGDASGRAVGNEQFF.

Only one count was recorded for this clone. DNA of the CDR3: TGTGCCAGCAGTGAAAGGACAGTTGAAGCTTTCTTT. Translating gives CASSERTVEAFF. This rearrangement joins TRBV6-1 to TRBJ1-1; D perhaps matches TRBD1 (6 bases). The CDR3 runs 12 residues. Germline V gives CDR1 MNHNS, CDR2 SASEGT. Trimming removed 2 bases from V and 7 bases from J, with 8 bases in between.

The chain couples TRBV6-4 to TRBJ1-2; TRBD1 matches at 9 bases. The CDR3 is 14 amino acids. V lost 6 bases and J lost 4; bases outside the gene matches: 6. The germline gives CDR1 MRHNA, CDR2 SNTAGT. CDR3 amino acids: CASRPGTGSYGYTF. The DNA of the CDR3 is TGTGCCAGCAGACCCGGGACAGGGTCCTATGGCTACACCTTC.

DNA of the CDR3: TGTGCCAGCAGCCCCCCTACAGGTTGGAACACTGAAGCTTTCTTT. It specifies CASSPPTGWNTEAFF. The gene calls are TRBV9 and TRBJ1-1, with D possibly matching TRBD1 (5 bases). V gave up 4 bases and J gave up 1 base, with 14 bases separating them. This CDR3 is 15 amino acids long. CDR1 and CDR2 (germline): SGDLS, YYNGEE.